The 30 T cell receptor beta chains below were found in one sample sequenced in a study of T-cell memory formation after mild COVID-19. TCRdb called the 5' RACE reads again in MiXCR, with one record for every CDR3 protein. The sample has 190,000 or so distinct CDR3 sequences, about a fifth seen once. What was sequenced was PBMCs or a T cell subset sorted from them (not recorded which). The receptors shown here come from an adult woman who had mild COVID-19 (a few samples of this study predate the infection). Cell type and time point are not known.

The gene calls are TRBV6-1 and TRBJ2-2; 11 bases fit TRBD1. The CDR3 loop spans 17 amino acids. CDR1 is MNHNS and CDR2 is SASEGT in the germline V gene. Germline trimming cut 3 bases from V and 6 bases from J; bases unmatched to any gene: 9. CDR3 sequence (DNA): TGTGCCAGCAGTGAGGCGACAGGGGACAGGGGGGCCGGGGAGCTGTTTTTT. This translates into CASSEATGDRGAGELFF.

The genes are TRBV25-1 and TRBJ1-2, with D uncertain. The CDR3 totals 11 residues. V was clipped by 3 bases and J by 6 bases, with 5 bases between them. The germline CDR1 and CDR2 sequences are MGHDK and SYGVNS. This CDR3 reads CASSEPHGYTF. In DNA form, the CDR3 reads TGTGCCAGCAGTGAGCCCCATGGCTACACCTTC.

This clonotype was observed a handful of times. The rearrangement links TRBV6-1 to TRBJ1-5, with D tentatively TRBD1 (5 bases). In germline, CDR1 is MNHNS, CDR2 SASEGT. The CDR3 contains 17 residues. V lost 4 bases and J 3 bases, leaving 19 bases between the germline ends. The CDR3 loop reads CASSGEATRGYNQPQHF. As DNA, the CDR3 is TGTGCCAGCAGTGGGGAAGCGACCCGGGGGTACAATCAGCCCCAGCATTTT.

The chain has TRBV4-3 and TRBJ2-2; D uncertain. This CDR3 comprises 16 residues. CDR1 and CDR2 (germline): LGHNA, YSLEER. The germline V and J ends were trimmed by 0 bases and 2 bases, with 10 bases remaining between them. CDR3 protein: CASSQDAALNTGELFF. The CDR3 DNA sequence: TGCGCCAGCAGCCAAGATGCGGCACTTAACACCGGGGAGCTGTTTTTT.

This clonotype was observed a few times. The V and J genes are TRBV24-1 and TRBJ2-5; D may be TRBD1 (5 bases). The CDR3 is 14 amino acids. Trimming stripped 7 bases from V and 0 bases from J, with 11 bases between. CDR1 is KGHDR, CDR2 SFDVKD, per germline. The CDR3 is CATSADSYQETQYF. For the CDR3, the DNA is TGTGCCACCAGCGCTGACAGTTACCAAGAGACCCAGTACTTC.

CDR3 DNA sequence: TGTGCCAGCAGCGACAGGAATACAGTAGATGAGCAGTTCTTC. Translation gives CASSDRNTVDEQFF. The chain links TRBV12-3 or TRBV12-4 to TRBJ2-1, with D perhaps matching TRBD1 (6 bases). This CDR3 is 14 amino acids long. V was shortened by 6 bases and J by 8 bases, with 17 bases between the two germline ends.

The chain recombines TRBV9 with TRBJ2-7; D perhaps matches TRBD2 (5 bases). The CDR3 is made up of 15 amino acids. V lost 0 bases and J lost 5, with 15 bases in between. In germline, CDR1 is SGDLS, CDR2 YYNGEE. CDR3 amino acids: CASSVGGFGEHEQYF. CDR3 coding DNA: TGTGCCAGCAGCGTAGGAGGTTTTGGGGAGCACGAGCAGTACTTC. Using reference TRBV9 and TRBJ2-7 for the parts outside the CDR3, the full variable domain is DSGVTQTPKHLITATGQRVTLRCSPRSGDLSVYWYQQSLDQGLQFLIQYYNGEERAKGNILERFSAQQFPDLHSELNLSSLELGDSALYFCASSVGGFGEHEQYFGPGTRLTVT.

This clonotype was recorded a few times. The gene calls are TRBV12-3 or TRBV12-4 and TRBJ2-2; 7 bases match TRBD1. V lost 4 bases and J lost 1; bases outside the gene matches: 3. This CDR3 spans 15 amino acids. The DNA for the CDR3 is TGTGCCAGCAGTTGGGACAGCGGGAACACCGGGGAGCTGTTTTTT. Translating it yields CASSWDSGNTGELFF.

The gene calls are TRBV12-3 or TRBV12-4 and TRBJ2-7; D may be TRBD2 (6 bases). This CDR3 spans 11 amino acids. Trimming pared 8 bases from V and 3 bases from J, leaving 8 bases between. CDR3 protein: CASAGGYEQYF. The CDR3 nucleotides read TGTGCCAGCGCCGGGGGCTACGAGCAGTACTTC.

The V and J genes are TRBV29-1 and TRBJ2-5; D remains unclear. The V end was cut by 3 bases, the J end by 2 bases, with 13 bases between. Looked up from germline, CDR1 is SQVTM and CDR2 is ANQGSEA. There are 14 residues in the CDR3. The CDR3 spells CSVEGFPFQETQYF. Here the CDR3 DNA reads TGCAGCGTTGAGGGGTTTCCATTTCAAGAGACCCAGTACTTC.

V gene TRBV15 combines with J gene TRBJ1-4; D gene uncertain. The germline V and J ends were trimmed by 5 bases and 0 bases, with 10 bases remaining between them. This CDR3 spans 15 amino acids. CDR1 and CDR2 (germline): LNHNV, YYDKDF (reference sequence). The CDR3 loop is CATSSARATNEKLFF. The CDR3 nucleotides read TGTGCCACCAGCTCCGCAAGGGCAACTAATGAAAAACTGTTTTTT.

The chain recombines TRBV28 with TRBJ2-7; D tentatively reads TRBD1 or TRBD2 (5 bases each). V was trimmed by 6 bases and J by 0 bases, leaving 21 bases between them. Germline assignment: CDR1 MDHEN and CDR2 SYDVKM. The CDR3 covers 17 residues. CDR3 region: CASSLPPVGPSSYEQYF. The CDR3 nucleotides read TGTGCCAGCAGCCTCCCGCCCGTGGGACCCTCCTCCTACGAGCAGTACTTC.

V and J are TRBV27 and TRBJ2-2; D is uncertain. The CDR3 consists of 14 residues. Germline V gene lookup returns CDR1 MNHEY and CDR2 SMNVEV (reference sequence). Trimming left V 3 bases short and J 6 bases short, with 11 bases between. CDR3 sequence: CASSFPLRPGELFF. The CDR3 DNA reads as TGTGCCAGCAGTTTCCCGCTCCGACCCGGGGAGCTGTTTTTT.

CDR3 DNA sequence: TGTGCCAGCAGCTTACCGGCTAGCGGGGCTATACCCTACGAGCAGTACTTC. It translates to CASSLPASGAIPYEQYF. V is TRBV7-8 and J is TRBJ2-7; TRBD2 aligns across 9 bases. The CDR3 loop spans 17 amino acids. The V segment lost 2 bases and the J segment 2 bases; nucleotides outside the gene matches: 10. From germline, CDR1 is SGHVS and CDR2 FQNEAQ.

This clonotype was observed a handful of times. The V and J genes are TRBV7-9 and TRBJ2-1, with 8 bases identical to TRBD2. There are 17 residues in the CDR3. J was trimmed by 5 bases and V by 1 base; bases with no gene match: 10. Germline values: CDR1 SEHNR, CDR2 FQNEAQ (reference sequence). CDR3 DNA: TGTGCCAGCAGCTTAGAGGTCCGTGTACTAGCGGACAATGAGCAGTTCTTC. It encodes CASSLEVRVLADNEQFF.

The chain has TRBV7-8 and TRBJ2-7; D may correspond to TRBD1 or TRBD2 (5 bases each). This CDR3 has 13 residues. Germline-derived CDR1 and CDR2 are SGHVS and FQNEAQ. V lost 5 bases and J lost 0, with 8 bases in between. Here the CDR3 reads CASSEGPSYEQYF. Here the CDR3 DNA reads TGTGCCAGCAGCGAGGGACCCTCCTACGAGCAGTACTTC.

This clonotype was recorded only once. This chain connects TRBV27 to TRBJ1-2; 8 nucleotides match TRBD1. Germline assignment: CDR1 MNHEY and CDR2 SMNVEV (reference sequence). J was trimmed by 5 bases and V by 5 bases; bases with no gene match: 7. The CDR3 length is 14 residues. The CDR3 sequence: CASSLGQVGYGYTF. Written as DNA, the CDR3 is TGTGCCAGCAGTCTGGGACAGGTCGGGTATGGCTACACCTTC.

This clonotype was seen more than once but under ten times. V and J are TRBV11-3 and TRBJ2-2; no definite D call. The CDR3 is 15 residues long. Trimming removed 4 bases at V and 0 bases at J, with 9 bases between. Germline assignment: CDR1 SGHNT and CDR2 YENEEA. CDR3 amino acids: CASSYSRANTGELFF. CDR3 bases: TGTGCCAGCAGCTATTCAAGAGCGAACACCGGGGAGCTGTTTTTT.

The rearrangement uses TRBV6-5 and TRBJ1-2; TRBD1 aligns across 9 bases. The trim removed 5 bases at V and 6 bases at J, leaving 4 bases unmatched. The CDR3 is made up of 13 amino acids. Germline-derived CDR1 and CDR2 are MNHEY and SVGAGI. This CDR3 reads CASSQQGAHGYTF. CDR3 bases: TGTGCCAGCAGTCAACAGGGGGCCCATGGCTACACCTTC.

This clonotype was detected only a few times. DNA for the CDR3: TGTGCCAGCAGTTCGGGACTAGCGGGGGGGTCCAACACCGGGGAGCTGTTTTTT. The encoded protein is CASSSGLAGGSNTGELFF. The genes are TRBV12-3 or TRBV12-4 and TRBJ2-2; TRBD2 matches at 16 bases. The CDR3 sequence is 18 residues long. Trimming took 4 bases from V and 2 from J; bases not matched to a gene: 4.

The V gene is TRBV12-3 or TRBV12-4, the J gene TRBJ2-3; 7 positions agree with TRBD1. This CDR3 contains 12 residues. Trimming removed 6 bases from V and 4 bases from J; junction bases left unmatched: 1. CDR3 in DNA: TGTGCCAGCAGGGGACAGTCAGATACGCAGTATTTT. Translated, it gives CASRGQSDTQYF.

There are a few counts of this clonotype. This sequence joins TRBV9 and TRBJ2-6, with D unresolved. Germline loops: CDR1 SGDLS, CDR2 YYNGEE. Trimming removed 3 bases from V and 2 bases from J, with 9 bases in between. The CDR3 runs 15 residues. CDR3 DNA sequence: TGTGCCAGCAGCGCACAAAGAGCTGGGGCCAACGTCCTGACTTTC. As protein: CASSAQRAGANVLTF.

This clonotype has just a few counts. This rearrangement joins TRBV4-2 to TRBJ1-1, with D unclear. Trimming removed 0 bases from V and 5 bases from J, with 10 bases in between. The CDR3 has 14 amino acids. Germline CDR1 reads LGHNA; CDR2 reads YNFKEQ. CDR3 sequence (DNA): TGTGCCAGCAGCCAAGAGCCGGCCGGGACTGAAGCTTTCTTT. Translated, it gives CASSQEPAGTEAFF.

There are a few counts of this clonotype. The V call is TRBV7-2, the J call TRBJ1-3; unclear D gene. V dropped 6 bases and J dropped 4 bases, with 4 bases sitting between them. The CDR3 is 11 amino acids. CDR1 SGHTA and CDR2 FQGNSA come from the germline V gene. CDR3 residues: CASSEGNTIYF. DNA of the CDR3: TGTGCCAGCAGTGAAGGAAACACCATATATTTT.

The chain recombines TRBV6-2 or TRBV6-3 with TRBJ1-2; the D gene is possibly TRBD1 (6 bases). This CDR3 spans 13 amino acids. CDR1 is MNHEY, CDR2 SVGEGT, per germline. Trimming removed 11 bases at V and 8 bases at J, with 21 bases between. DNA for the CDR3: TGTGCCTCCCGGGGCAGGGGAAGGGACGGCTACACCTTC. Amino acids: CASRGRGRDGYTF.

This clonotype was observed a few times. This chain uses TRBV14 with TRBJ2-1; 10 nucleotides align to TRBD2. This CDR3 is built from 15 residues. Trimming at V came to 2 bases and at J to 8 bases, leaving 6 bases not matched to a gene. Germline V gene sequence: CDR1 SGHDN, CDR2 FVKESK. CDR3 nucleotide sequence: TGTGCCAGCAGCCAACTCGGGACTAGCGACGATGAGCAGTTCTTC. Translation gives CASSQLGTSDDEQFF.

This clonotype was counted between two and nine times. This chain joins TRBV11-2 and TRBJ2-3; 7 bases align to TRBD1. Germline V gene data show CDR1 as SGHAT and CDR2 as FQNNGV. The ends lost 1 base at V and 2 bases at J; junction bases unmatched: 6. The CDR3 has 16 residues. This CDR3 reads CASSLAPGTATDTQYF. DNA of the CDR3: TGTGCCAGCAGCTTAGCCCCGGGGACAGCCACAGATACGCAGTATTTT.

Only one count was recorded for this clonotype. This rearrangement joins TRBV12-3 or TRBV12-4 to TRBJ1-2, with a possible D match to TRBD1 (6 bases). V gave up 6 bases and J gave up 5 bases, with 16 bases separating them. This CDR3 spans 14 amino acids. The CDR3 sequence: CASSEGQSPYGYTF. CDR3 in DNA: TGTGCCAGCAGCGAAGGACAGAGTCCATATGGCTACACCTTC.

Details on this clonotype: A much larger clonotype is one base distant, so this may be a read error. This rearrangement joins TRBV19 to TRBJ2-2; no clear D. Per the germline V gene, CDR1 is LNHDA and CDR2 is SQIVND (reference sequence). The CDR3 sequence is 14 residues long. The CDR3 bases are TGTGCCAGTAGTATTTCGCGGAACACCTGGGAGCTGTTTTTT. The encoded protein is CASSISRNTWELFF.

This clonotype was seen only a few times. The chain couples TRBV7-3 to TRBJ2-2; D is ambiguous. This CDR3 is built from 14 residues. V lost 2 bases, J lost 4 bases, and 8 bases lay in between. Germline loops: CDR1 SGHTA, CDR2 FQGTGA. CDR3 DNA: TGTGCCAGCAGCTTAGGGCATGGCACCGGGGAGCTGTTTTTT. This gives the protein CASSLGHGTGELFF. Full variable domain (missing parts from reference TRBV7-3 and TRBJ2-2): GAGVSQTPSNKVTEKGKYVELRCDPISGHTALYWYRQSLGQGPEFLIYFQGTGAADDSGLPNDRFFAVRPEGSVSTLKIQRTERGDSAVYLCASSLGHGTGELFFGEGSRLTVL.